This TCR beta chain was sequenced during a study of blood T cells in healthy people across ages. A sample-barcoded 5' primer and a J-beta primer mix were used in a second PCR of about 6 to 12 cycles. TCRdb re-called the 5' RACE reads with MiXCR, one entry per CDR3 protein. The sample consists of over 500,000 distinct CDR3 sequences, about 26% of them appearing once. This CDR3 comprises 10 residues. The V gene lost 10 bases and the J gene lost 1 base, with 4 bases spanning the gap. The V gene's germline CDR1 is MGHDK and CDR2 SYGVNS. The table lists this clonotype with a few counts. The antigen remains undetermined. General study points: Observed TCR beta diversity showed a strong correlation with the percentage of naive T cells as measured by flow cytometry.

This same sample was also part of a study on T cells of mothers and their children.

Source material: blood. This receptor was identified in a boy between 2 and 15 years old in good health. The chain recombines TRBV25-1 with TRBJ2-5, with D unresolved. CDR3 protein: CATSQETQYF. CDR3 sequence (DNA): TGTGCCACGTCCCAAGAGACCCAGTACTTC.